This record covers a single TCR beta chain. Per the study methods: The authors estimated nucleated cell counts from reference gene primer amplification. The assay was immunoSEQ multiplex PCR, and TCRdb's table has in-frame clones only and misses some. The V and J calls and clone size come from that table; D and trimming were worked out from the DNA. Of tens of thousands of clones detected, about four fifths appear once; the ten largest clones hold roughly 4.5%. This specimen comes from a study of blood T cell repertoires in COVID-19. Study at large: Material from acute and convalescent COVID-19 was sourced from the United States, Italy and Spain. T cells, B-cell-depleted T cells, or PBMCs supplied cDNA or gDNA.

Germline CDR1 and CDR2: SGHVS and FQNEAQ. This CDR3 has 14 residues. The ends were cut back, 1 base at V and 10 bases at J, with 14 bases in the middle. This TCR was sampled from a woman aged 60-75 years with acute or convalescent COVID-19. Material for sequencing was peripheral blood. The genes are TRBV7-8 and TRBJ2-1; D is perhaps TRBD1 (6 bases). CDR3 in amino acids: CASSLVRDKGEQFF. For the CDR3, the DNA is TGTGCCAGCAGCTTAGTACGGGACAAGGGAGAGCAGTTCTTC.